These T cell receptor beta chains were read from a single sample in a study of post-analysis software for immune sequencing data. A single record per CDR3 protein comes from TCRdb applying MiXCR to the PCR reads. The sample carries about 500,000 distinct CDR3 sequences, over 35% recorded once. The sample was blood. The origin of the receptors is a girl aged 10-17 years with multiple sclerosis. Each CDR3 is given with its conserved first and last residue. D genes are given only for firm matches. The size of a clone is reported for some rows only, either as once, few or many, or as a class for expanded clones.

d_call j_call cdr3_length v_call clone_size cdr3_nt cdr3_aa
TRBD1 TRBJ1-5 15 TRBV12-3/TRBV12-4 - TGTGCCAGCAGTCTGGGACAGGGCGCTAATCAGCCCCAGCATTTT CASSLGQGANQPQHF
- TRBJ2-7 16 TRBV4-1 - TGCGCCAGCAGCCCCCTGGAGAGACCTCCGCACTACGAGCAGTACTTC CASSPLERPPHYEQYF
TRBD1 TRBJ2-7 13 TRBV20-1 few TGCAGTGCGGACCAGGGGGCTCGATACGAGCAGTACTTC CSADQGARYEQYF
- TRBJ2-6 13 TRBV12-3/TRBV12-4 - TGTGCTAATGGGTTATCTGGGGCCAACGTCCTGACTTTC CANGLSGANVLTF
- TRBJ1-1 13 TRBV6-6 many TGTGCCAGCAGTTACGGGGAGAACACTGAAGCTTTCTTT CASSYGENTEAFF
- TRBJ2-1 16 TRBV24-1 - TGTGCCACCAGTGATGCCGGGACTCGACATTACAATGAGCAGTTCTTC CATSDAGTRHYNEQFF
TRBD1 TRBJ2-5 16 TRBV24-1 - TGTGCCGCCAGTGATTTGTGGACAGGGGGCAGAGATGAGCAGTACTTC CAASDLWTGGRDEQYF
- TRBJ2-5 14 TRBV10-3 few TGTGCCATCAGTGTAGAGGGTAAACTGAAGACCCAGTACTTC CAISVEGKLKTQYF
- TRBJ2-3 14 TRBV5-1 - TGCGCCAGCAGCCTTGGACAGATCACAGATACGCAGTATTTT CASSLGQITDTQYF
TRBD2 TRBJ2-1 17 TRBV20-1 - TGCAGTGCTAGAGATTTAACGGGAGGCCTCTCCTACAATGAGCAGTTCTTC CSARDLTGGLSYNEQFF
- TRBJ2-7 16 TRBV6-5 - TGTGCCAGCAGGGGTAACAGGGTGGGGGCCTCCTACGAGCAGTACTTC CASRGNRVGASYEQYF
- TRBJ1-5 15 TRBV4-1 - TGCGCCAGCCAGTGGGACTTTGGGAGCAATCAGCCCCAGCATTTT CASQWDFGSNQPQHF
- TRBJ1-5 17 TRBV20-1 - TGCAGTGCTAGAGAGCCCCGTGGGGGGGGGAGCAATCAGCCCCAGCATTTT CSAREPRGGGSNQPQHF
- TRBJ2-3 14 TRBV14 - TGTGCCAGCAGCCTACAACGTTTTCGGAATACGCAGTATTTT CASSLQRFRNTQYF